These T cell receptor beta chains were read from a single sample in a study of T-cell reconstitution after alpha-beta-depleted transplantation in children. TCRdb used MiXCR to reprocess the PCR reads, holding one entry per CDR3 protein. The data show a few hundred thousand distinct CDR3 sequences, around 10% seen once. The sequencing used peripheral blood, collected 180 days after TCRalphabeta/CD19-depleted stem cell transplant. These receptors were taken from a male patient under 10 years old who had a stem cell transplant for chronic granulomatous disease, so the T cells may come from the graft donor. CDR3s include the opening cysteine and the closing phenylalanine or tryptophan.

TRBV20-1	TRBJ2-1	CSARPSGRNGNEQFF
TRBV29-1	TRBJ2-5	CSVVPGWGTQYF
TRBV3-1	TRBJ2-3	CASSQRESTDTQYF
TRBV20-1	TRBJ2-1	CSASGGYNEQFF
TRBV2	TRBJ2-2	CASSEKGALGSGELFF
TRBV28	TRBJ1-2	CASHAWVVGGRSYGNTF
TRBV9	TRBJ2-1	CASSPGTGGDEQFF
TRBV30	TRBJ2-4	CAWSDRRSASKNIQYF
TRBV4-3	TRBJ2-2	CASSQETGLTNTGELFF
TRBV4-1	TRBJ2-5	CASSLRPSYQETQYF
TRBV28	TRBJ2-2	CASHFADKTGELFF
TRBV30	TRBJ2-2	CAWSEGTGIWTGELFF
TRBV3-1	TRBJ2-5	CASSLGGGIAQETQYF
TRBV28	TRBJ2-7	CASSFVGTYEQYF
TRBV12-3/TRBV12-4	TRBJ1-3	CASSLGQTGSSGNTIYF
TRBV27	TRBJ1-1	CASSPSGQGAVTEAFF
TRBV12-3/TRBV12-4	TRBJ1-1	CASRDRANTEAFF
TRBV12-3/TRBV12-4	TRBJ2-5	CASSATSGSFQETQYF
TRBV12-3/TRBV12-4	TRBJ2-1	CASTRLRASSYNEQFF
TRBV30	TRBJ1-6	CARSVIWGSPLHF
TRBV2	TRBJ2-1	CASSDGTGVLIEQFF
TRBV4-3	TRBJ2-1	CASSQYVFNEQFF
TRBV7-8	TRBJ2-7	CASSLSWGYYEQYF
TRBV3-1	TRBJ2-2	CASSPSGTSGGITGELFF
TRBV5-1	TRBJ2-3	CASSLQTSSDTQYF
TRBV29-1	TRBJ2-1	CSVERPGGPRNEQFF
TRBV4-1	TRBJ1-5	CASSHGTPGQPQHF
TRBV13	TRBJ2-7	CASSLGGSGGSYEQYF
TRBV6-1	TRBJ1-4	CASSRGQNSEKLFF
TRBV12-3/TRBV12-4	TRBJ2-7	CASSLRGSYEQYF
TRBV7-2	TRBJ2-1	CASRLAGGNEQFF
TRBV24-1	TRBJ2-7	CATSDFRGEQYF
TRBV12-3/TRBV12-4	TRBJ1-3	CASSYLQVDSGNTIYF
TRBV28	TRBJ2-1	CASLRAREGLKQFF
TRBV5-4	TRBJ1-6	CASSLRTASNSPLHF
TRBV28	TRBJ2-7	CASTRGRIAYSYEQYF
TRBV10-3	TRBJ2-7	CATRHSPYEQYF
TRBV18	TRBJ2-7	CASSKSGEQYF
TRBV10-3	TRBJ2-3	CAIRDQTSGPSTDTQYF
TRBV7-2	TRBJ1-2	CASSLDTNYGDTF
TRBV24-1	TRBJ2-2	CATSDPQGEVNTGELFF
TRBV19	TRBJ2-3	CASSAGQGKDTQYF
TRBV7-2	TRBJ2-3	CASSGGLARATDTQYF
TRBV7-3	TRBJ2-6	CASSLTTYSISGANVLTF
TRBV20-1	TRBJ1-5	CCARGDRGRGGNQPQHF
TRBV5-1	TRBJ2-3	CASSRGLAETDTQYF
TRBV5-1	TRBJ2-7	CASSSGQLAYEQYF
TRBV20-1	TRBJ1-5	CSAIGGLPNQPQHF
TRBV7-6	TRBJ2-1	CASSRSRSYNEQFF
TRBV5-1	TRBJ2-7	CASSTESLALAYEQYF
TRBV7-9	TRBJ2-7	CASSPLGPGLYYEQYF
TRBV30	TRBJ2-1	CAWSAQGLHEQFF
TRBV5-5	TRBJ2-5	CASSLVRTGQETQYF
TRBV29-1	TRBJ2-5	CSVPRDDRQTQYF
TRBV20-1	TRBJ2-5	CSAKGTSGEFQETQYF
TRBV29-1	TRBJ2-7	CSVPGLSYEQYF